This T cell receptor beta chain was captured by sequencing in a study of T-cell reconstitution after alpha-beta-depleted transplantation in children. V was cut by 6 bases and J by 8 bases, with 7 bases left in between. CDR1 SEHNR and CDR2 FQNEAQ come from the germline V gene (reference sequence). The CDR3 covers 11 residues. Using unique molecular identifiers, the investigators prepared the TCRbeta library. TCRdb recomputed calls from the PCR reads with MiXCR, one row per CDR3 protein. The table includes 230,000 or so distinct CDR3 sequences, around 12% detected once. This sequence joins TRBV7-9 and TRBJ1-4; D is undetermined. This sample comprised PBMCs from the stem cell graft donor, obtained from the stem cell graft. This clonotype was sampled from a human donor who donated a stem cell graft to a child with acute lymphoblastic leukemia. DNA of the CDR3: TGTGCCAGCAGTCCAGGAGAAAAACTGTTTTTT. The encoded protein is CASSPGEKLFF.